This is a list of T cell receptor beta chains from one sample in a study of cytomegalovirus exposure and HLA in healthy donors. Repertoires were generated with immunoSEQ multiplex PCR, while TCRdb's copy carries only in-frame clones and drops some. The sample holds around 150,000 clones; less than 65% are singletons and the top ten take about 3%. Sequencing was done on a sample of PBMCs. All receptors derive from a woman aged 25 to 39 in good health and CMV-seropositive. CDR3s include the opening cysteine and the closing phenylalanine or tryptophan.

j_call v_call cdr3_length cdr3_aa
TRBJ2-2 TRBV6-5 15 CASSSVQYLTGELFF
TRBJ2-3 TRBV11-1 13 CASQMPSTDTQYF
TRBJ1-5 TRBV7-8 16 CASSPQDRGSNQPQHF
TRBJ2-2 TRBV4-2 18 CASSQDGAGGPGTGELFF
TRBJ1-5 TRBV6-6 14 CASRGTVLNQPQHF
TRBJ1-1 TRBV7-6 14 CASSSATGRTEAFF
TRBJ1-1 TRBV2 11 CASSGGSEAFF
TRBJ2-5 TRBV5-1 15 CASSLSRPSQETQYF
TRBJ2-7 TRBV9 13 CASSGTTGNEQYF
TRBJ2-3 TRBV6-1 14 CASSVQAAQDTQYF
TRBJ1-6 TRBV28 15 CASTSSGSYNSPLHF
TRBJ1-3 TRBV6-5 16 CASSYSTGLTGNTIYF
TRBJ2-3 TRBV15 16 CATSSPGLAGGGTQYF
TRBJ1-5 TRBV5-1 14 CASSSGQGTQPQHF
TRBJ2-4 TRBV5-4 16 CASSSRPGGAKNIQYF
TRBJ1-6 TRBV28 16 CASSTNREGSNSPLHF
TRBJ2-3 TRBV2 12 CARGLSTDTQYF
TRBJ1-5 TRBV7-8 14 CASSFRDPNQPQHF
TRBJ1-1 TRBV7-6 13 CASSSRSEAEAFF
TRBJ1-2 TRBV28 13 CASSLLADYGYTF
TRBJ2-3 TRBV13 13 CASSLWGRDTQYF
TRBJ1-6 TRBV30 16 CAWSAPWDRAGSPLHF
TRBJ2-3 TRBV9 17 CASSVEAGGPIADTQYF
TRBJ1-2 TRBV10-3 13 CAITGAGDYGYTF
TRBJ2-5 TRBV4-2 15 CASSQDKGAEETQYF
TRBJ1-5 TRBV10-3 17 CATRSDRGLYSNQPQHF
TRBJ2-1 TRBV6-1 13 CASSERLGPPPFF
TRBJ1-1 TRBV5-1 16 CASSPATGVTNTEAFF
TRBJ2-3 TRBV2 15 CASRLASFDTDTQYF
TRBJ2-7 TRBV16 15 CASSPFGTVGYEQYF
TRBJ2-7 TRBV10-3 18 CAISESTLMGQGDCEQYF
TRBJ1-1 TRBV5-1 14 CASSQDRESPEAFF
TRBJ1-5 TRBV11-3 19 CASRHPFRPLVRGNQPQHF
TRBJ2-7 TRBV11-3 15 CASSLGLGAVYEQYF
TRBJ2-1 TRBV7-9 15 CASSLAGTGVVEQFF
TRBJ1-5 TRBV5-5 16 CASSRDPGEGNQPQHF
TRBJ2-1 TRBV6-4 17 CASSDSISKGPLNEQFF
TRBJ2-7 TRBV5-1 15 CASSLAPDSPYEQYF
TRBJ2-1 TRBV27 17 CASSLRFKTSGLNEQFF
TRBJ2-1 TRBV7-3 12 CASSHGGGEQFF
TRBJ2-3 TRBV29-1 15 CSVDGGSGGPDTQYF
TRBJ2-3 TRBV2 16 CASRKVAGGQLDTQYF